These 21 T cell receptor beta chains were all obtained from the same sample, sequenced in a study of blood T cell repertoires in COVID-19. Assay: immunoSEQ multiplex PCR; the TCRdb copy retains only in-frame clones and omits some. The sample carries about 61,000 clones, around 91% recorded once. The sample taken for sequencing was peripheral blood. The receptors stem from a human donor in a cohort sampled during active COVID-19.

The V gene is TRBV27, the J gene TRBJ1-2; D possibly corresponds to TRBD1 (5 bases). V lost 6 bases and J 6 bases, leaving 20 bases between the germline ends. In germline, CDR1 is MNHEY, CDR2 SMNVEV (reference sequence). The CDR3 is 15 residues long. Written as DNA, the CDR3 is TGTGCCAGCAGGTCAGGGCGGAAAGGGCTTGATGGCTACACCTTC. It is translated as CASRSGRKGLDGYTF.

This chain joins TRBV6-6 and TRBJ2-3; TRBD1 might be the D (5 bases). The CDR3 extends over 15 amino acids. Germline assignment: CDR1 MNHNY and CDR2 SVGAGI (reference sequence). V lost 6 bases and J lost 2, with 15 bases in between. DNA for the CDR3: TGTGCCAGCAGCTCATCTAGGGGATACACAGATACGCAGTATTTT. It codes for CASSSSRGYTDTQYF.

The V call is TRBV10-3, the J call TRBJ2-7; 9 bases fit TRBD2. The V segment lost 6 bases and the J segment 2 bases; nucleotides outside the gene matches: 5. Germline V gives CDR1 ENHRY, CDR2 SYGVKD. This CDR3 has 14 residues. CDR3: CAIRLAGETYEQYF. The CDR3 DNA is TGTGCCATCAGATTAGCGGGGGAGACCTACGAGCAGTACTTC.

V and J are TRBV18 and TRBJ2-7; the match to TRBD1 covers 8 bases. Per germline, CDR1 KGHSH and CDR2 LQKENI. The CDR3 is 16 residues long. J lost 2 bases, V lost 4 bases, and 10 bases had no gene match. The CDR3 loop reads CASSHSGTGDTYEQYF. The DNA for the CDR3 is TGTGCCAGCTCACACTCCGGGACAGGCGATACCTACGAGCAGTACTTC.

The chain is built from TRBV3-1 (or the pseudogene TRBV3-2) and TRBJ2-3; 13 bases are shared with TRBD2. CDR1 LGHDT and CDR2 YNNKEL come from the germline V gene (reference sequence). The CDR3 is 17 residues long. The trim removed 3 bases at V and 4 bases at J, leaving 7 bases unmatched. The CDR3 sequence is CASSHPKTSGGPDTQYF. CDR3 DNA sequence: TGTGCCAGCAGCCACCCTAAGACTAGCGGGGGGCCAGATACGCAGTATTTT.

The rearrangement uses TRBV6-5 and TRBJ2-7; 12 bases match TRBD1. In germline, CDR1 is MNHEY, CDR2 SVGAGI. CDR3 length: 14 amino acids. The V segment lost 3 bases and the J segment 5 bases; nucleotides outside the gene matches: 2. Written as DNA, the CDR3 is TGTGCCAGCAGTTATGGGACAGGGGGCCACGAGCAGTACTTC. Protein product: CASSYGTGGHEQYF.

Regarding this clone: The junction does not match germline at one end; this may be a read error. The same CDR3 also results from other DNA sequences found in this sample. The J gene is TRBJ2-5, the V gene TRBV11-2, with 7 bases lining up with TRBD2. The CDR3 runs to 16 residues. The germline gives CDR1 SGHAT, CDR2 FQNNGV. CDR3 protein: CASSLVSRGGQETQYF. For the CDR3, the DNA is TGTGCCAGTAGCTTAGTGTCTCGCGGGGGCCAAGAGACCCAGTACTTC. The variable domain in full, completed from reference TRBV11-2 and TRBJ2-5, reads EAGVAQSPRYKIIEKRQSVAFWCNPISGHATLYWYQQILGQGPKLLIQFQNNGVVDDSQLPKDRFSAERLKGVDSTLKIQPAKLEDSAVYLCASSLVSRGGQETQYFGPGTRLLVL.

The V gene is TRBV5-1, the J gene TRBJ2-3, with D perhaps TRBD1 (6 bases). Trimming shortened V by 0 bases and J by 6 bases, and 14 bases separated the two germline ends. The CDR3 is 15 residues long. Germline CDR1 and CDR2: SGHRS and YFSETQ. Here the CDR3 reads CASSLAGAPTDTQYF. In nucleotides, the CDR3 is TGCGCCAGCAGCTTGGCAGGGGCCCCGACGGATACGCAGTATTTT.

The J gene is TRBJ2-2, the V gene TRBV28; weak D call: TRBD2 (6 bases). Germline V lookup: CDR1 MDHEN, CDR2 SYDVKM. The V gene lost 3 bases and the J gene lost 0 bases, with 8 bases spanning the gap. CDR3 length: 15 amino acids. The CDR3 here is CASSFGGANTGELFF. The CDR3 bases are TGTGCCAGCAGTTTTGGAGGGGCGAACACCGGGGAGCTGTTTTTT.

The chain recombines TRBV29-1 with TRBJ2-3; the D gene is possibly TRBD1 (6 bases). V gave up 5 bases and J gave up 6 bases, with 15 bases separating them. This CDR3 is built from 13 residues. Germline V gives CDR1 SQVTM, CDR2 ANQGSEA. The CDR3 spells CSVINRVIDTQYF. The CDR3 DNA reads TGCAGCGTTATAAACAGGGTTATTGATACGCAGTATTTT.

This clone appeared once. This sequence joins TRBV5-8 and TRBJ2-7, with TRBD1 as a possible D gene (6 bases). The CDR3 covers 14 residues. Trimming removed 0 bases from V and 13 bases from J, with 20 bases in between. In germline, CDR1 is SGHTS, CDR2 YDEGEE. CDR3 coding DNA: TGTGCCAGCAGCTTGGCCGGGGACACGGGCCCCGACTACTTC. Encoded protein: CASSLAGDTGPDYF.

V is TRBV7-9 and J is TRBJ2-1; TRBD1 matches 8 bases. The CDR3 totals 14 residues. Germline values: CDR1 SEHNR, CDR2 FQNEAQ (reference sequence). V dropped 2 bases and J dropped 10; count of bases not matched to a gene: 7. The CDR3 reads CASSLWDGQGEQFF. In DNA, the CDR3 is TGTGCCAGCAGCTTATGGGACGGACAGGGCGAGCAGTTCTTC.

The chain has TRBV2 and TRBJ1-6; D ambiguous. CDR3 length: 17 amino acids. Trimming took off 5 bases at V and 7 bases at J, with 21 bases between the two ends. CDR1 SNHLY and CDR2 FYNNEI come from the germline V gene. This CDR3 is CASSLTGGRVVNSPLHF. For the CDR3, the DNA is TGTGCCAGCAGTCTTACCGGAGGGAGGGTTGTCAATTCACCCCTCCACTTT.

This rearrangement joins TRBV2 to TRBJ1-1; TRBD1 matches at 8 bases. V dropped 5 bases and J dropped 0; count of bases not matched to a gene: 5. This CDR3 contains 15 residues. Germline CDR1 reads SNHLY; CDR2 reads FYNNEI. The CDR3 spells CASSTGGAMNTEAFF. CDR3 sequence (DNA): TGTGCCAGCAGTACAGGGGGAGCAATGAACACTGAAGCTTTCTTT.

As DNA, the CDR3 is TGTGCCAGCAGCCAATCCCAGGGTAACCCCTACGAGCAGTACTTC. Its translation is CASSQSQGNPYEQYF. The chain employs TRBV4-2 and TRBJ2-7; D is possibly TRBD1 (5 bases). The CDR3 contains 15 residues. Germline assignment: CDR1 LGHNA and CDR2 YNFKEQ. Trimming shortened V by 2 bases and J by 2 bases, and 13 bases separated the two germline ends.

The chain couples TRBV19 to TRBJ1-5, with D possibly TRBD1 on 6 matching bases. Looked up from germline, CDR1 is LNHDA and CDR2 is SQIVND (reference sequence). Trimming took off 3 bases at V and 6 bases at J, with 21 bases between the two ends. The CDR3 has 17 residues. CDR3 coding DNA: TGTGCCAGTAGTATGGGCCAGGGGATAATAGGATTTCAGCCCCAGCATTTT. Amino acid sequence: CASSMGQGIIGFQPQHF.

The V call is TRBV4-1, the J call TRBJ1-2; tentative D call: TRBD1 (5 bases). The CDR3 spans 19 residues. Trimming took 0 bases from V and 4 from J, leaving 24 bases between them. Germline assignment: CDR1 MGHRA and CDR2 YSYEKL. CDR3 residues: CASSQDGFPSGLPIYGYTF. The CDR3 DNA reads TGCGCCAGCAGCCAAGATGGATTTCCTTCGGGACTCCCGATCTATGGCTACACCTTC.

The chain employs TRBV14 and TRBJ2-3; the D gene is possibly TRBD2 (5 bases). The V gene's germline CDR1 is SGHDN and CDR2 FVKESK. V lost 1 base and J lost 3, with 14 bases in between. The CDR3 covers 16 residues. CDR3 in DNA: TGTGCCAGCAGCCAAGCCGGGCTAGCCTATACAGATACGCAGTATTTT. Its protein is CASSQAGLAYTDTQYF.

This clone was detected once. CDR3 protein: CSGIRTGHGNEQFF. Here the CDR3 DNA reads TGCAGCGGGATTAGGACAGGGCACGGCAATGAGCAGTTCTTC. The chain recombines TRBV29-1 with TRBJ2-1; TRBD1 matches at 8 bases. Losses at the gene ends were 7 bases for V and 6 bases for J; bases not matched to a gene: 11. CDR1 and CDR2 from the germline V gene are SQVTM and ANQGSEA. The CDR3 runs to 14 residues.

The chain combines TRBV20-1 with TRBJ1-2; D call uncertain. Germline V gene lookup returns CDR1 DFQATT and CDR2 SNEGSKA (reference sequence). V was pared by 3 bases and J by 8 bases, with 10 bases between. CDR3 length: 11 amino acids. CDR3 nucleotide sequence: TGCAGTGCTAGTTCGGGGTTGGGCTACACCTTC. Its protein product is CSASSGLGYTF.

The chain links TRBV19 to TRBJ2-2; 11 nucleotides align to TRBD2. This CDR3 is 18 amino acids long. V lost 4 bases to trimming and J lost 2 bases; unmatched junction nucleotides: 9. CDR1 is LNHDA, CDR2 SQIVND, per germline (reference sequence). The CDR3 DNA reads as TGTGCCAGTAGTACTCTAGCGGGAGGAAACACTAACACCGGGGAGCTGTTTTTT. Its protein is CASSTLAGGNTNTGELFF.